This T cell receptor (beta chain) is from a study of PD-1 blockade in classical Hodgkin lymphoma. Findings of the study overall: It was reported that newly diagnosed patients had less baseline TCR diversity than healthy donors.

Produced via immunoSEQ multiplex PCR; TCRdb's table is partial and in-frame only. The sample includes 50,000 or so clones, around 76% seen only once; the top ten take over 9.5%. As regards this clone: What it recognizes is unknown.

The CDR3 length is 14 residues. Germline CDR1 is MNHEY and CDR2 is SVGAGI. Trimming cost V 6 bases and J 0 bases, with 12 bases left between them. Regarding time point: cycle 4 day 1 (C4D1), after less than 7 weeks of nivolumab. Each patient experienced a relapse that followed autologous stem cell transplantation, and brentuximab vedotin exposure varied. The TCR was taken from a human donor with classical Hodgkin lymphoma. Sequencing was performed on peripheral blood mononuclear cells (PBMCs), taken before the fourth cycle of nivolumab. The genes are TRBV6-5 and TRBJ2-7; D unclear. The CDR3 DNA follows: TGTGCCAGCAGCTTGGACGGTAGCTCCTACGAGCAGTACTTC. It is translated as CASSLDGSSYEQYF.